Shown below are 10 T cell receptor beta chains from a single sample sequenced in a study of blood T cell repertoires in COVID-19. Clones were read by immunoSEQ multiplex PCR, and TCRdb kept only the in-frame ones, dropping some. The sample has about 110,000 clones, about 79% seen once; the top ten hold 6.2%. The specimen was peripheral blood. The receptors stem from a man at least 80 years old with COVID-19, enrolled during active disease.

The rearrangement links TRBV5-1 to TRBJ2-6, with a tentative D call TRBD1 (6 bases). Germline loops: CDR1 SGHRS, CDR2 YFSETQ. With 2 bases removed from V and 0 bases from J, the gap between germline ends came to 12 bases. The CDR3 sequence is 17 residues long. Here the CDR3 reads CASSFTTGSSGANVLTF. CDR3 in DNA: TGCGCCAGCAGCTTCACCACAGGGTCCTCTGGGGCCAACGTCCTGACTTTC.

This chain joins TRBV7-8 and TRBJ2-3; 7 nucleotides line up with TRBD2. Germline CDR1 and CDR2: SGHVS and FQNEAQ. The CDR3 spans 19 residues. V was clipped by 5 bases and J by 5 bases; unmatched bases: 22. In DNA, the CDR3 is TGTGCCAGCAGCCGAGCCCTTCGCGTCGCGGGGGTCCGGTTAGATACGCAGTATTTT. This codes for CASSRALRVAGVRLDTQYF.

The genes are TRBV9 and TRBJ2-1; 10 nucleotides align to TRBD2. V was clipped by 4 bases and J by 3 bases; unmatched bases: 4. The CDR3 sequence is 15 residues long. The germline V gene encodes CDR1 SGDLS and CDR2 YYNGEE. CDR3 in amino acids: CASSTSGTFYNEQFF. CDR3 DNA: TGTGCCAGCAGCACTAGCGGGACGTTCTACAATGAGCAGTTCTTC.

This clone was recorded once. The chain carries TRBV6-7 and TRBJ1-2; TRBD1 agrees at 8 bases. TRBV6-7 is designated an ORF whose function remains uncertain. V lost 10 bases, J lost 4 bases, and 8 bases stayed unmatched. The CDR3 consists of 13 residues. In nucleotides, the CDR3 is TGTGCCACCGGTCAGGGGGCGGCCTATGGCTACACCTTC. Translated, it gives CATGQGAAYGYTF.

The chain is built from TRBV7-9 and TRBJ1-4; 7 nucleotides match TRBD1. This CDR3 comprises 16 residues. V lost 4 bases, J lost 7 bases, and 12 bases stayed unmatched. The germline gives CDR1 SEHNR, CDR2 FQNEAQ (reference sequence). Written as DNA, the CDR3 is TGTGCCAGCAGCTACGGGACAGACAAACGAGGTGAAAAACTGTTTTTT. Protein product: CASSYGTDKRGEKLFF.

The rearrangement joins TRBV7-9 to TRBJ2-7, with D perhaps TRBD1 (6 bases). The CDR3 consists of 13 residues. Germline loops: CDR1 SEHNR, CDR2 FQNEAQ (reference sequence). Trimming cost V 6 bases and J 3 bases, with 12 bases left between them. The CDR3 bases are TGTGCCAGCAGTTCGGACAGATTCTACGAGCAGTACTTC. It yields the protein CASSSDRFYEQYF.

CDR3 amino acids: CASTKMGAGGNEQFF. The CDR3 bases are TGTGCCAGCACCAAGATGGGGGCGGGTGGGAATGAGCAGTTCTTC. The chain couples TRBV7-9 to TRBJ2-1; tentative D call: TRBD1 (6 bases). The CDR3 is 15 amino acids. Germline values: CDR1 SEHNR, CDR2 FQNEAQ (reference sequence). V was pared by 7 bases and J by 7 bases, with 20 bases between.

The J gene is TRBJ2-7, the V gene TRBV9, with TRBD2 matching 12 bases. The junction had 0 bases not matched to a gene; V was cut back by 2 bases and J by 3 bases. This CDR3 has 14 amino acids. Germline CDR1 reads SGDLS; CDR2 reads YYNGEE. The CDR3 region is CASSVGLAGYEQYF. The CDR3 DNA sequence: TGTGCCAGCAGCGTGGGACTAGCGGGCTACGAGCAGTACTTC.

The rearrangement uses TRBV9 and TRBJ1-4, with a possible D match to TRBD1 (6 bases). The length of the CDR3 is 16 residues. V lost 4 bases and J lost 5, with 18 bases in between. CDR1 SGDLS and CDR2 YYNGEE come from the germline V gene. CDR3 loop: CASSPGGRQGNEKLFF. As DNA, the CDR3 is TGTGCCAGCAGCCCGGGGGGGAGGCAGGGGAATGAAAAACTGTTTTTT.

This CDR3 is CASSLRWQGAGELFF. CDR3 DNA: TGTGCCAGCAGCTTGCGTTGGCAGGGGGCCGGGGAGCTGTTTTTT. The chain couples TRBV5-8 to TRBJ2-2; 7 positions match TRBD1. The CDR3 is made up of 15 amino acids. V was pared by 1 base and J by 6 bases, with 6 bases of the junction left unmatched. CDR1 and CDR2 from the germline V gene are SGHTS and YDEGEE. Based on the CDR3 plus reference TRBV5-8 and TRBJ2-2, the full variable domain is EAGVTQSPTHLIKTRGQQATLRCSPISGHTSVYWYQQALGLGLQFLLWYDEGEERNRGNFPPRFSGRQFPNYSSELNVNALELEDSALYLCASSLRWQGAGELFFGEGSRLTVL.